This T cell receptor beta chain was identified in a study of T cell responses to AZD1222 COVID-19 vaccine. Overall study: Analysis merged second doses at about 4 or about 12 weeks. Study findings and constraints: Donor demographics were predominantly white British with a female majority; clonal diversity may be underestimated. Nearly half of spike-specific TCRs reportedly go after variant regions that carry no mutations. Spike-specific TCR breadth and depth were elevated following two AZD1222 doses.

Regarding this clone: Its specificity is unknown.

The CDR3 loop spans 17 amino acids. V shed 4 bases and J 2 bases; nucleotides not matched to a gene: 13. Germline V gene lookup returns CDR1 MGHRA and CDR2 YSYEKL. TCRdb keeps only in-frame clones here, not all; method: immunoSEQ multiplex PCR. The sample includes 75,000 to 90,000 clones, around 73% seen only once; the top ten take roughly 21%. The chain joins TRBV4-1 to TRBJ2-7; 8 nucleotides align to TRBD2. The receptor comes from an adult in good health. Sample: peripheral blood, taken on day 0 of AZD1222 vaccination. The CDR3 sequence is CASSRSPPGGGAYEQYF. In nucleotides, the CDR3 is TGCGCCAGCAGCCGCTCGCCCCCGGGGGGGGGCGCCTACGAGCAGTACTTC.